These 28 T cell receptor beta chains were all obtained from the same sample, sequenced in a study of T-cell reconstitution after alpha-beta-depleted transplantation in children. Preparation of the TCRbeta library was carried out with unique molecular identifiers. TCRdb called the PCR reads again in MiXCR, with one record for every CDR3 protein. The table records around 410,000 distinct CDR3 sequences, roughly a tenth of them present only once. The starting material was PBMCs from the stem cell graft donor, obtained from the stem cell graft. These receptors came from a human donor who donated a stem cell graft to a child with acute myeloid leukemia.

The chain carries TRBV27 and TRBJ2-1, with TRBD1 as a possible D gene (6 bases). V gave up 5 bases and J gave up 3 bases, with 11 bases separating them. The CDR3 is 14 residues long. The V gene's germline CDR1 is MNHEY and CDR2 SMNVEV (reference sequence). CDR3 in DNA: TGTGCCAGCAGTCCAAGGACAGACTACAATGAGCAGTTCTTC. Protein product: CASSPRTDYNEQFF.

This sequence joins TRBV6-1 and TRBJ1-1; 10 nucleotides align to TRBD1. The germline gives CDR1 MNHNS, CDR2 SASEGT. The ends lost 7 bases at V and 9 bases at J; junction bases unmatched: 11. The CDR3 length is 14 residues. For the CDR3, the DNA is TGTGCCAGCAACCCGGGACAGGGGTTGTTAAAAGCTTTCTTT. Amino acids: CASNPGQGLLKAFF.

This clonotype appeared a few times. The V gene is TRBV20-1, the J gene TRBJ2-7; 8 bases fit TRBD2. J was trimmed by 3 bases and V by 0 bases; bases with no gene match: 4. The V gene's germline CDR1 is DFQATT and CDR2 SNEGSKA (reference sequence). There are 14 residues in the CDR3. Written as DNA, the CDR3 is TGCAGTGCTAGAGATAATGCGGGAGGCTACGAGCAGTACTTC. The encoded protein is CSARDNAGGYEQYF.

The chain uses TRBV30 and TRBJ2-1; 11 nucleotides line up with TRBD2. This CDR3 spans 17 amino acids. J gave up 4 bases and V 4 bases, and 12 bases lay outside the gene matches. The germline V gene encodes CDR1 GTSNPN and CDR2 SVGIG (reference sequence). The DNA of the CDR3 is TGTGCCTGGAAAAGGCCCTTAGCGGGAGGGCTTTACAATGAGCAGTTCTTC. This translates into CAWKRPLAGGLYNEQFF.

This clonotype was counted many times. The CDR3 bases are TGCAGCCCCCGGCTAGCAAGTGAGAGTGAGCAGTTCTTC. Amino acids: CSPRLASESEQFF. This chain joins TRBV29-1 and TRBJ2-1; weak D call: TRBD2 (5 bases). V was pared by 8 bases and J by 9 bases, with 20 bases between. Germline V gives CDR1 SQVTM, CDR2 ANQGSEA. The CDR3 consists of 13 residues.

J is TRBJ2-2 and V is TRBV10-3; unclear D gene. The V gene lost 6 bases and the J gene lost 7 bases, with 15 bases spanning the gap. Germline lookup yields CDR1 ENHRY and CDR2 SYGVKD. CDR3 length: 14 amino acids. The CDR3 DNA sequence: TGTGCCATCAGCCCTGATATAGCAGTCGGGGAGCTGTTTTTT. It specifies CAISPDIAVGELFF.

For the CDR3, the DNA is TGCGCCAGCAGCTTGGTCAGCCCAGCGGGCGAGCAGTACGTC. Translated, it gives CASSLVSPAGEQYV. This chain uses TRBV5-1 with TRBJ2-7, with D possibly matching TRBD2 (6 bases). Germline values: CDR1 SGHRS, CDR2 YFSETQ. Deletions cut 0 bases from V and 6 bases from J, with 13 bases between. This CDR3 is built from 14 residues.

The rearrangement links TRBV29-1 to TRBJ1-1, with D maybe TRBD1 (6 bases). The CDR3 is 11 residues long. CDR1 SQVTM and CDR2 ANQGSEA come from the germline V gene. Trimming stripped 4 bases from V and 4 bases from J, with 7 bases between. CDR3 protein: CSVARGTEAFF. As DNA, the CDR3 is TGCAGCGTTGCCAGGGGCACTGAAGCTTTCTTT.

The table lists this clonotype with a few counts. This rearrangement joins TRBV7-3 to TRBJ2-1, with D perhaps TRBD1 (5 bases). V shed 5 bases and J shed 7 bases, with 12 bases lying between them. The germline CDR1 and CDR2 sequences are SGHTA and FQGTGA. The CDR3 loop spans 13 amino acids. The CDR3 bases are TGTGCCAGCAGCACTCAGGGTTTGAATGAGCAGTTCTTC. This translates into CASSTQGLNEQFF.

This clonotype occurred many times. The V and J genes are TRBV18 and TRBJ1-1; the D is unclear. Trimming cost V 3 bases and J 1 base, with 3 bases left between them. This CDR3 has 12 residues. Germline V gene data show CDR1 as KGHSH and CDR2 as LQKENI. The CDR3 region has the DNA TGTGCCAGCTCACCGCCGAACACTGAAGCTTTCTTT. It encodes CASSPPNTEAFF. The variable domain in full, with the rest retrieved from reference TRBV18 and TRBJ1-1, is NAGVMQNPRHLVRRRGQEARLRCSPMKGHSHVYWYRQLPEEGLKFMVYLQKENIIDESGMPKERFSAEFPKEGPSILRIQQVVRGDSAAYFCASSPPNTEAFFGQGTRLTVV.

This clonotype has just a few counts. The V call is TRBV5-1, the J call TRBJ2-4; possibly TRBD1 for D (6 bases). CDR3 length: 14 amino acids. CDR1 SGHRS and CDR2 YFSETQ come from the germline V gene. Trimming removed 2 bases at V and 7 bases at J, with 13 bases between. CDR3 coding DNA: TGCGCCAGCAGCTTACAGGGAACAAGCAACATTCAGTACTTC. Its protein product is CASSLQGTSNIQYF.

Many counts were recorded for this clonotype. This sequence joins TRBV15 and TRBJ2-7; 7 positions agree with TRBD2. This CDR3 comprises 14 residues. Germline CDR1 LNHNV, CDR2 YYDKDF (reference sequence). V shed 7 bases and J 3 bases; nucleotides not matched to a gene: 9. As DNA, the CDR3 is TGTGCCACCAAGATGGAGCGGGACTACTACGAGCAGTACTTC. The encoded protein is CATKMERDYYEQYF.

V gene TRBV5-1 combines with J gene TRBJ2-2, with 7 bases aligning to TRBD1. J lost 3 bases, V lost 0 bases, and 5 bases had no gene match. Per germline, CDR1 SGHRS and CDR2 YFSETQ. The CDR3 runs to 16 residues. The CDR3 reads CASSLVPQGDTGELFF. CDR3 DNA sequence: TGCGCCAGCAGCTTGGTCCCTCAGGGGGACACCGGGGAGCTGTTTTTT.

The genes are TRBV20-1 and TRBJ2-5, with TRBD2 matching 8 bases. V dropped 6 bases and J dropped 3; count of bases not matched to a gene: 15. The CDR3 extends over 16 amino acids. Looked up from germline, CDR1 is DFQATT and CDR2 is SNEGSKA (reference sequence). The CDR3 DNA reads TGCAGTGCCAGCCCCCTTAAAGCGGGAGAGGAAGAGACCCAGTACTTC. Protein: CSASPLKAGEEETQYF.

This clonotype was recorded a few times. J is TRBJ2-3 and V is TRBV5-1; 14 bases agree with TRBD2. The CDR3 length is 15 residues. With V trimmed by 4 bases and J by 8 bases, 6 bases remained unmatched. Germline V CDR1 and CDR2: SGHRS, YFSETQ. This CDR3 reads CASSLGLAGGGTQYF. The CDR3 nucleotides are TGCGCCAGCAGCCTAGGACTAGCGGGAGGAGGTACGCAGTATTTT.

The rearrangement uses TRBV12-3 or TRBV12-4 and TRBJ2-7, with 7 bases matching TRBD2. Unmatched junction bases numbered 8, after V lost 0 bases and J lost 0 bases. The CDR3 sequence is 17 residues long. The chain's CDR3 is CASSLASLRDYSYEQYF. The CDR3 DNA reads as TGTGCCAGCAGTTTAGCTTCTCTCCGGGACTACTCCTACGAGCAGTACTTC.

This clonotype showed up just a few times. The V call is TRBV29-1, the J call TRBJ2-3; 13 bases align to TRBD2. This CDR3 region has 15 residues. Germline V gene sequence: CDR1 SQVTM, CDR2 ANQGSEA. Germline trimming cut 7 bases from V and 3 bases from J; bases unmatched to any gene: 7. CDR3 nucleotide sequence: TGCAGCGCCATCGGACTAGCGGGGGCTACAGATACGCAGTATTTT. As protein: CSAIGLAGATDTQYF.

The chain recombines TRBV20-1 with TRBJ2-7; a possible D gene is TRBD2 (6 bases). With 3 bases removed from V and 0 bases from J, the gap between germline ends came to 9 bases. CDR3 length: 13 residues. Per germline, CDR1 DFQATT and CDR2 SNEGSKA (reference sequence). Here the CDR3 DNA reads TGCAGTGCTAGGTCCGGGGGCTCCTACGAGCAGTACTTC. This gives the protein CSARSGGSYEQYF.

The rearrangement links TRBV27 to TRBJ1-3; unclear D gene. CDR1 is MNHEY, CDR2 SMNVEV, per germline (reference sequence). The CDR3 is 14 amino acids. Trimming cost V 5 bases and J 7 bases, with 15 bases left between them. The CDR3 nucleotides are TGTGCCAGCAGTCCTAACACGGGGTGGAACACCATATATTTT. Translation gives CASSPNTGWNTIYF.

The V gene is TRBV20-1, the J gene TRBJ2-7; D gene unclear. Germline loops: CDR1 DFQATT, CDR2 SNEGSKA (reference sequence). The CDR3 is 12 residues long. V was cut by 0 bases and J by 6 bases, with 9 bases left in between. The CDR3 DNA reads as TGCAGTGCTAGAGAGGTAGGACGCGAGCAGTACTTC. It encodes CSAREVGREQYF.

This clonotype was counted only a few times. The chain links TRBV7-9 to TRBJ2-3; D may be TRBD1 (6 bases). The CDR3 contains 17 residues. V was cut by 5 bases and J by 1 base, with 19 bases left in between. CDR1 and CDR2 (germline): SEHNR, FQNEAQ (reference sequence). CDR3: CASSVATGLSGTDTQYF. CDR3 DNA sequence: TGTGCCAGCAGCGTGGCAACAGGGCTCAGCGGCACAGATACGCAGTATTTT.

This rearrangement joins TRBV12-3 or TRBV12-4 to TRBJ1-5; unclear D gene. V shed 4 bases and J shed 0 bases, with 7 bases lying between them. The CDR3 extends over 14 amino acids. DNA of the CDR3: TGTGCCAGCAGTTCCCACTATAGCAATCAGCCCCAGCATTTT. It is translated as CASSSHYSNQPQHF.

This clonotype came up a few times. The rearrangement links TRBV7-6 to TRBJ2-7; D is unresolved. Germline CDR1 reads SGHVS; CDR2 reads FNYEAQ. The V end was cut by 6 bases, the J end by 2 bases, with 11 bases between. The CDR3 contains 13 residues. CDR3: CASRKDGTYEQYF. The DNA of the CDR3 is TGTGCCAGCAGGAAGGACGGAACCTACGAGCAGTACTTC.

This clonotype appeared a few times. The gene calls are TRBV15 and TRBJ2-3, with a possible D match to TRBD2 (6 bases). V lost 0 bases and J lost 4, with 14 bases in between. Germline V gene data show CDR1 as LNHNV and CDR2 as YYDKDF (reference sequence). This CDR3 contains 16 residues. In nucleotides, the CDR3 is TGTGCCACCAGCAGAGATCTGGGGAGGAGGTCAGATACGCAGTATTTT. Translated: CATSRDLGRRSDTQYF.

On this clonotype itself: A much larger clone lies one base from this, so it may be a read error. The chain links TRBV5-1 to TRBJ1-1, with 7 positions matching TRBD1. Germline V lookup: CDR1 SGHRS, CDR2 YFSETQ. The CDR3 runs 14 residues. CDR3 nucleotides: TGCGCCAGCAGCCCCGGGACAGCAAACACTGAACCTTTCTTT. It translates to CASSPGTANTEPFF.

This clonotype was counted between two and nine times. The CDR3 nucleotides are TGTGCCAGCAGCGTGAGACCTTTGGGGGAGGACTATGGCTACACCTTC. This codes for CASSVRPLGEDYGYTF. The genes are TRBV9 and TRBJ1-2; weak D call: TRBD1 (5 bases). From germline, CDR1 is SGDLS and CDR2 YYNGEE. V was shortened by 2 bases and J by 3 bases, with 17 bases between the two germline ends. CDR3 length: 16 residues.

A note on this clonotype: This could be a read error, since a much larger clone is one nucleotide away. V and J are TRBV29-1 and TRBJ2-3, with 9 bases fitting TRBD1. Germline CDR1 SQVTM, CDR2 ANQGSEA. The CDR3 extends over 13 amino acids. The CDR3 nucleotides are TGCAGCGTTGAGACAGGGGGAACAGATAGGCAGTATTTT. Protein product: CSVETGGTDRQYF.

The chain recombines TRBV20-1 with TRBJ1-3, with no clear D. Looked up from germline, CDR1 is DFQATT and CDR2 is SNEGSKA (reference sequence). The V end was cut by 6 bases, the J end by 1 base, with 10 bases between. The CDR3 has 13 amino acids. CDR3 sequence reads: CSAELLSGNTIYF. In DNA, the CDR3 is TGCAGTGCCGAACTATTGTCTGGAAACACCATATATTTT.